This T cell receptor beta chain came from a study of T cells after posttransplantation cyclophosphamide. Points from the study as a whole: Skin or GI-infiltrating T cells shared few TRB sequences with blood. Donor-recipient repertoire similarity was low at 1-2 months, rising over year one. TRB clonality was highly associated with recipient CMV seropositivity and reactivation.

Treatment was busulfan-fludarabine conditioning, a marrow graft, and cyclophosphamide on days +3 and +4. Produced via immunoSEQ multiplex PCR; TCRdb's table is partial and in-frame only. This repertoire lists 14,000 or so clones without singletons; about 23% sits in the top ten. This clone was seen only a few times. Its antigen is unknown. The source of this sequence is a female patient in her thirties or forties who received an allogeneic stem cell transplant from a related donor, was CMV-positive, and had no GVHD. Part of the T cell pool may stem from the graft donor. Sequencing used PBMCs, obtained 1162 days after allogeneic stem cell transplant with posttransplant cyclophosphamide.

The CDR3 DNA reads TGTGCCAGCAGCCTAACGGGGGGGGGCACTGAAGCTTTCTTT. Translated, it gives CASSLTGGGTEAFF. V gene TRBV7-9 combines with J gene TRBJ1-1, with TRBD1 as a possible D gene (5 bases). The germline CDR1 and CDR2 sequences are SEHNR and FQNEAQ (reference sequence). There are 14 residues in the CDR3. V was clipped by 5 bases and J by 4 bases, with 14 bases between them.